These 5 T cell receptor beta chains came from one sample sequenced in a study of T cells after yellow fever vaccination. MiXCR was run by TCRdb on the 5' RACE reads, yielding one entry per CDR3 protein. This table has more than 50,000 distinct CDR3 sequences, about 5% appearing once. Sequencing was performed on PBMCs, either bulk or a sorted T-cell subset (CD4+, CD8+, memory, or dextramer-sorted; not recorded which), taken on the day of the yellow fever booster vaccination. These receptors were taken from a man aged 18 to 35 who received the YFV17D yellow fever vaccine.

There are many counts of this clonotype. The CDR3 sequence: CASSLAGVEDTEAFF. The CDR3 nucleotides are TGTGCCAGCAGCTTAGCAGGGGTCGAGGACACTGAAGCTTTCTTT. The V call is TRBV5-4, the J call TRBJ1-1; TRBD1 might be the D (6 bases). Trimming removed 2 bases from V and 3 bases from J, with 14 bases in between. Germline V gives CDR1 SGHNT, CDR2 YYREEE (reference sequence). This CDR3 region has 15 residues.

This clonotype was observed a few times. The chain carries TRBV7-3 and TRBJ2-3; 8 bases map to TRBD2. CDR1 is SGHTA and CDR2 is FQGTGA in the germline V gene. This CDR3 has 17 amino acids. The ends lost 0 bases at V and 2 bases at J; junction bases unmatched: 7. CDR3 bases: TGTGCCAGCAGCTTAACTAGCGGGGCAAAATTCACAGATACGCAGTATTTT. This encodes CASSLTSGAKFTDTQYF.

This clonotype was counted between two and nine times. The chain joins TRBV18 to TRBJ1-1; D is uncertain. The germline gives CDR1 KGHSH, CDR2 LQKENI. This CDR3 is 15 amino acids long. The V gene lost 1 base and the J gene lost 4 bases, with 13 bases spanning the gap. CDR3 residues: CASSPLGDVGTEAFF. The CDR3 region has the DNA TGTGCCAGCTCACCACTGGGAGATGTTGGCACTGAAGCTTTCTTT.

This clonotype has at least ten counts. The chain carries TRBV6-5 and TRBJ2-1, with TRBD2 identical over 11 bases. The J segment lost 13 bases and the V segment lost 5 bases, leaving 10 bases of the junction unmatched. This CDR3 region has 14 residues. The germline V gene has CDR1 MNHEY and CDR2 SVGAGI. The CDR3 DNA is TGTGCCAGCAGTCTCCAGACTAGCGGGGACTTTCAGTTCTTC. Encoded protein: CASSLQTSGDFQFF.

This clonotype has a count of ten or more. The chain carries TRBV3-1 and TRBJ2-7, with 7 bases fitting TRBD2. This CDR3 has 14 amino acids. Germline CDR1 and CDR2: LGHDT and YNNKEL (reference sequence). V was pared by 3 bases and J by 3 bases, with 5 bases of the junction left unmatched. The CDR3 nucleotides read TGTGCCAGCAGCCACGGAGCGGGGTACTACGAGCAGTACGTC. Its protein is CASSHGAGYYEQYV.